These 23 T cell receptor beta chains share one sample of origin, sequenced in a study of long-term antiretroviral therapy in people with HIV. They ran version v3.0 of the immunoSEQ assay at survey level. Repertoires were generated with immunoSEQ multiplex PCR, while TCRdb's copy carries only in-frame clones and drops some. Among around 25,000 clones listed, about 88% were seen once. The sample was unsorted PBMCs, taken 1.9 years after starting antiretroviral therapy. The receptors here all came from a woman aged 25 to 39 with HIV.

The V gene is TRBV2, the J gene TRBJ1-2; D gene ambiguous. Trimming pared 5 bases from V and 1 base from J, leaving 17 bases between. The CDR3 is 16 amino acids. Germline V gives CDR1 SNHLY, CDR2 FYNNEI. CDR3 loop: CASSPNAVSLNYGYTF. DNA of the CDR3: TGTGCCAGCAGTCCAAACGCTGTTTCGCTTAACTATGGCTACACCTTC.

V is TRBV2 and J is TRBJ2-3; D ambiguous. Trimming left V 2 bases short and J 8 bases short, with 17 bases between. Germline V gene data show CDR1 as SNHLY and CDR2 as FYNNEI. This CDR3 spans 15 amino acids. CDR3: CASSENTGWMGTQYF. The CDR3 coding sequence is TGTGCCAGCAGTGAAAACACTGGGTGGATGGGTACGCAGTATTTT.

The chain combines TRBV6-1 with TRBJ2-3; D uncertain. V lost 3 bases and J 6 bases, leaving 13 bases between the germline ends. The CDR3 runs to 14 residues. Looked up from germline, CDR1 is MNHNS and CDR2 is SASEGT. CDR3 residues: CASSENYSGDTQYF. The CDR3 region has the DNA TGTGCCAGCAGTGAGAACTATTCCGGGGATACGCAGTATTTT.

The chain carries TRBV6-5 and TRBJ2-5, with 9 nucleotides matching TRBD1. The germline V gene has CDR1 MNHEY and CDR2 SVGAGI. The CDR3 has 16 amino acids. V shed 0 bases and J 2 bases; nucleotides not matched to a gene: 4. The CDR3 spells CASSYSQGTGQETQYF. Written as DNA, the CDR3 is TGTGCCAGCAGTTACTCCCAGGGGACAGGGCAAGAGACCCAGTACTTC.

The V gene is TRBV5-8, the J gene TRBJ2-6; D might be TRBD2 (6 bases). The CDR3 is 15 residues long. V shed 2 bases and J shed 5 bases, with 11 bases lying between them. Germline CDR1 SGHTS, CDR2 YDEGEE. CDR3 bases: TGTGCCAGCAGCTTCGGGACTGTCAGGGCCAACGTCCTGACTTTC. It specifies CASSFGTVRANVLTF.

This clone is categorized as medium-sized. The chain joins TRBV2 to TRBJ1-6, with D hard to call. Germline values: CDR1 SNHLY, CDR2 FYNNEI. The CDR3 runs to 16 residues. Trimming shortened V by 3 bases and J by 0 bases, and 9 bases separated the two germline ends. DNA of the CDR3: TGTGCCAGCAGTGACAAGAGGAGCTCCTATAATTCACCCCTCCACTTT. This encodes CASSDKRSSYNSPLHF.

The J gene is TRBJ1-2, the V gene TRBV4-2; 11 positions match TRBD1. The junction had 8 bases not matched to a gene; V was cut back by 6 bases and J by 8 bases. Germline V lookup: CDR1 LGHNA, CDR2 YNFKEQ. The CDR3 is made up of 14 amino acids. The CDR3 here is CASSRTGGEQGYTF. The CDR3 DNA sequence: TGTGCCAGCAGTCGGACAGGGGGCGAACAAGGCTACACCTTC.

The count of this clone is one. The chain has TRBV6-5 and TRBJ1-5; D is ambiguous. The V end was cut by 2 bases, the J end by 8 bases, with 10 bases between. Germline V lookup: CDR1 MNHEY, CDR2 SVGAGI. The CDR3 contains 13 residues. The CDR3 DNA sequence: TGTGCCAGCAGTTACAGGGAGAACGAGCCCCAGCATTTT. Translation gives CASSYRENEPQHF.

The V gene is TRBV7-8, the J gene TRBJ1-2, with a tentative D call TRBD1 (5 bases). The germline V gene has CDR1 SGHVS and CDR2 FQNEAQ. This CDR3 has 14 residues. Between the trimmed V and J ends, which lost 5 bases and 2 bases, there was a span of 12 bases. In DNA form, the CDR3 reads TGTGCCAGCAGCCCGACAGAGGGGAACTATGGCTACACCTTC. This encodes CASSPTEGNYGYTF.

V gene TRBV5-5 combines with J gene TRBJ2-3; D unresolved. The V end lost 4 bases, the J end lost 0 bases, and 12 bases lay between the germline ends. Germline V lookup: CDR1 SGHKS, CDR2 YYEKEE (reference sequence). This CDR3 region has 15 residues. In DNA, the CDR3 is TGTGCCAGCAGCCTCGAAGGATCTAGCACAGATACGCAGTATTTT. Its protein product is CASSLEGSSTDTQYF.

The CDR3 DNA reads TGTGCCAGCAGCGTAGAGGGACAGGGGGATTCACCCCTCCACTTT. This gives the protein CASSVEGQGDSPLHF. The chain combines TRBV9 with TRBJ1-6; 11 bases match TRBD1. The CDR3 runs 15 residues. Germline CDR1 and CDR2: SGDLS and YYNGEE. The junction had 1 base not matched to a gene; V was cut back by 0 bases and J by 8 bases.

CDR3 protein: CASSLRQNYGYTF. CDR3 bases: TGTGCCAGCAGCTTGCGACAGAACTATGGCTACACCTTC. This chain connects TRBV5-4 to TRBJ1-2; TRBD1 is a possible D gene (5 bases). Germline CDR1 and CDR2: SGHNT and YYREEE (reference sequence). With 1 base removed from V and 2 bases from J, the gap between germline ends came to 6 bases. This CDR3 comprises 13 residues.

The chain has TRBV27 and TRBJ2-1; perhaps TRBD2 as D (6 bases). Trimming pared 4 bases from V and 10 bases from J, leaving 11 bases between. This CDR3 has 12 amino acids. Germline V lookup: CDR1 MNHEY, CDR2 SMNVEV (reference sequence). The CDR3 sequence is CASSYEGREQFF. The CDR3 coding sequence is TGTGCCAGCAGTTACGAGGGGAGGGAGCAGTTCTTC.

The rearrangement links TRBV28 to TRBJ1-1; tentative D call: TRBD1 (6 bases). Trimming shortened V by 3 bases and J by 0 bases, and 14 bases separated the two germline ends. The germline gives CDR1 MDHEN, CDR2 SYDVKM. The CDR3 loop spans 16 amino acids. CDR3 loop: CASSLTTTGMNTEAFF. CDR3 DNA sequence: TGTGCCAGCAGTTTGACCACTACAGGGATGAACACTGAAGCTTTCTTT.

CDR3 loop: CASSSSGRGTQPQHF. The CDR3 DNA is TGTGCCAGCAGCTCCTCGGGGAGGGGAACCCAGCCCCAGCATTTT. The chain has TRBV7-2 and TRBJ1-5, with D perhaps matching TRBD1 (5 bases). V was cut by 4 bases and J by 7 bases, with 17 bases left in between. Germline-derived CDR1 and CDR2 are SGHTA and FQGNSA. The CDR3 loop spans 15 amino acids.

The gene calls are TRBV18 and TRBJ2-7, with TRBD1 as a possible D gene (6 bases). V shed 3 bases and J shed 1 base, with 7 bases lying between them. The CDR3 extends over 13 amino acids. The V gene's germline CDR1 is KGHSH and CDR2 LQKENI. The DNA of the CDR3 is TGTGCCAGCTCACCCGGGACATCCTACGAGCAGTACGTC. This gives the protein CASSPGTSYEQYV.

The chain links TRBV18 to TRBJ1-2; tentatively, D is TRBD1 (5 bases). The CDR3 spans 15 residues. The V gene's germline CDR1 is KGHSH and CDR2 LQKENI. Deletions cut 3 bases from V and 4 bases from J, with 15 bases between. The CDR3 spells CASSPGRGPFYGYTF. CDR3 bases: TGTGCCAGCTCACCTGGAAGGGGACCCTTCTATGGCTACACCTTC.

In its sample, this clone was seen once. DNA for the CDR3: TGTGCCAGCAGTAAAAAGGGGGGCAAAAACATTCAGTACTTC. Translation: CASSKKGGKNIQYF. The chain couples TRBV5-6 to TRBJ2-4; D might be TRBD1 or TRBD2, each matching 6 bases. The CDR3 is 14 amino acids. Germline values: CDR1 SGHDT, CDR2 YYEEEE. The ends were cut back, 5 bases at V and 3 bases at J, with 12 bases in the middle.

The chain combines TRBV7-9 with TRBJ2-5; TRBD2 agrees at 8 bases. The germline V gene encodes CDR1 SEHNR and CDR2 FQNEAQ (reference sequence). The CDR3 length is 15 residues. V lost 4 bases and J lost 2; bases outside the gene matches: 6. The CDR3 DNA reads TGTGCCAGCAGCTCCCCTCTAGCGGGTCAAGAGACCCAGTACTTC. Encoded protein: CASSSPLAGQETQYF.

V gene TRBV18 combines with J gene TRBJ1-1; D call uncertain. This CDR3 has 13 residues. CDR1 and CDR2 from the germline V gene are KGHSH and LQKENI. Trimming shortened V by 2 bases and J by 1 base, and 5 bases separated the two germline ends. The CDR3 reads CASSPSGNTEAFF. DNA of the CDR3: TGTGCCAGCTCACCAAGCGGGAACACTGAAGCTTTCTTT.

This sequence joins TRBV7-9 and TRBJ1-1; D gene ambiguous. Germline CDR1 SEHNR, CDR2 FQNEAQ (reference sequence). V was clipped by 4 bases and J by 1 base, with 10 bases between them. The CDR3 runs 14 residues. CDR3 protein: CASSYTDGNTEAFF. The CDR3 coding sequence is TGTGCCAGCAGCTATACCGACGGGAACACTGAAGCTTTCTTT.

The chain combines TRBV5-1 with TRBJ2-5, with 7 nucleotides matching TRBD2. Trimming removed 2 bases from V and 5 bases from J; junction bases left unmatched: 9. The CDR3 spans 15 residues. Germline V gene lookup returns CDR1 SGHRS and CDR2 YFSETQ. The CDR3 protein is CASSFTLRGGETQYF. CDR3 DNA sequence: TGCGCCAGCAGCTTTACCCTAAGGGGAGGGGAGACCCAGTACTTC.

The J gene is TRBJ2-6, the V gene TRBV27; maybe TRBD1 (5 bases). The germline V and J ends were trimmed by 2 bases and 2 bases, with 7 bases remaining between them. Germline loops: CDR1 MNHEY, CDR2 SMNVEV (reference sequence). This CDR3 comprises 15 residues. The CDR3 bases are TGTGCCAGCAGTTTAAACAGGCCTGGGGCCAACGTCCTGACTTTC. Protein sequence: CASSLNRPGANVLTF.